This T cell receptor (beta chain) is drawn from a study of blood T cell repertoires in COVID-19. At the level of the study: There were acute and convalescent COVID-19 samples, and they came from the United States, Italy and Spain. Nucleic acid was either cDNA or gDNA, and it came from T cells, B-cell-depleted T cells, or PBMCs.

Method: immunoSEQ multiplex PCR; TCRdb's copy keeps in-frame clones and lacks some. In the table there are 300,000 to 350,000 clones, roughly 87% of which are singletons. This clone was detected only once. The V end was cut by 8 bases, the J end by 1 base, with 17 bases between. The CDR3 extends over 15 amino acids. The germline V gene encodes CDR1 SEHNR and CDR2 FQNEAQ (reference sequence). The clonotype was recovered from a woman aged 60-70 years with COVID-19, enrolled during active disease. This chain joins TRBV7-9 and TRBJ1-2; D might be TRBD1 (5 bases). Sequenced input: peripheral blood. The CDR3 here is CASAGEGRFNYGYTF. Written as DNA, the CDR3 is TGTGCCAGCGCTGGGGAGGGGAGGTTTAACTATGGCTACACCTTC.